This T cell receptor (beta chain) was recovered during a study of OX40 agonist ivuxolimab in advanced cancers. Study-wide background: Dose-escalation cases comprised hepatocellular carcinoma, melanoma, renal cell or head and neck cancer. Findings and limits, study-wide: People who partly responded at 0.1-3.0 mg/kg had some of the least clonal expansion seen.

V dropped 6 bases and J dropped 0; count of bases not matched to a gene: 5. Germline CDR1 SGHRS, CDR2 YFSETQ. The CDR3 is 14 amino acids. Sampling times: baseline, cycle 4 day 1, cycle 7 day 1. Points on this clone: The antigen is unknown.

Only in-frame clones appear in the TCRdb table, and some are missing; sequencing was by immunoSEQ multiplex PCR. The sample records tens of thousands of clones, around 90% being singletons. This clonotype was sampled from an adult with an advanced solid tumor such as melanoma, head and neck, liver or kidney cancer. This specimen consisted of CD4+ or CD8+ T cells sorted from blood, obtained in a trial of the OX40 agonist ivuxolimab. This chain uses TRBV5-1 with TRBJ1-1, with TRBD1 matching over 7 bases. CDR3 DNA sequence: TGCGCCAGCACTGTACAGGGGTTGAACACTGAAGCTTTCTTT. This translates into CASTVQGLNTEAFF.